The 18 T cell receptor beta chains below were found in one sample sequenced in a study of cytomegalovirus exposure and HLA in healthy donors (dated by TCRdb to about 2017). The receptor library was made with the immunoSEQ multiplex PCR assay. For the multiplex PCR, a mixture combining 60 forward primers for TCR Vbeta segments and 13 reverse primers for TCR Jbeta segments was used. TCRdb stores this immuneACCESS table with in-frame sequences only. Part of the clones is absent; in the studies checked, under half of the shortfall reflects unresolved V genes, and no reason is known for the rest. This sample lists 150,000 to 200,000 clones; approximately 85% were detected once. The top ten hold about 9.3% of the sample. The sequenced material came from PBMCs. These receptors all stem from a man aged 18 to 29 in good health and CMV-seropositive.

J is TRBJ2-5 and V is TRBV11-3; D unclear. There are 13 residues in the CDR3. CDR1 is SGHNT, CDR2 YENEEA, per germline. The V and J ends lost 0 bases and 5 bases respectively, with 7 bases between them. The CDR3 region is CASSLDSWETQYF. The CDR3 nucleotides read TGTGCCAGCAGCTTAGATAGCTGGGAGACCCAGTACTTC.

The CDR3 DNA reads as TGTGCCACCAGCATAAACAGGGGCTACGAGCAGTACTTC. It yields the protein CATSINRGYEQYF. The J gene is TRBJ2-7, the V gene TRBV15, with TRBD1 matching 7 bases. Per the germline V gene, CDR1 is LNHNV and CDR2 is YYDKDF (reference sequence). CDR3 length equals 13 residues. The V segment lost 4 bases and the J segment 3 bases; nucleotides outside the gene matches: 3. The full variable domain, with the rest looked up from reference TRBV15 and TRBJ2-7, is DAMVIQNPRYQVTQFGKPVTLSCSQTLNHNVMYWYQQKSSQAPKLLFHYYDKDFNNEADTPDNFQSRRPNTSFCFLDIRSPGLGDTAMYLCATSINRGYEQYFGPGTRLTVT.

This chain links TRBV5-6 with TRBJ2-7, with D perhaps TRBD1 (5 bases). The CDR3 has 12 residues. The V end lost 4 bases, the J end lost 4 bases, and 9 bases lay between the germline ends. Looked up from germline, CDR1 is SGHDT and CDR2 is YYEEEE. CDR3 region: CASSTTAYEQYF. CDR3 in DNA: TGTGCCAGCAGCACGACAGCGTACGAGCAGTACTTC.

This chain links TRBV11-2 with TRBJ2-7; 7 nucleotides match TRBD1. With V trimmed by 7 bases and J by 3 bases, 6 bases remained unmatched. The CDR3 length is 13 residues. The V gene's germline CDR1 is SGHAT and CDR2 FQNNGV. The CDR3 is CASTVTGDYEQYF. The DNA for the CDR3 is TGTGCCAGCACCGTTACAGGGGACTACGAGCAGTACTTC.

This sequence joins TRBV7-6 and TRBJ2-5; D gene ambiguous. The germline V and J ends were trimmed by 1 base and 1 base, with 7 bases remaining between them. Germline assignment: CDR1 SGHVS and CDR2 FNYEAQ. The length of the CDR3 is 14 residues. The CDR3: CASSLDGSQETQYF. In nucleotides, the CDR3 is TGTGCCAGCAGCTTAGATGGCAGCCAAGAGACCCAGTACTTC. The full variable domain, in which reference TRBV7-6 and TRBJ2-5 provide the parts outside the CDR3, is GAGVSQSPRYKVTKRGQDVALRCDPISGHVSLYWYRQALGQGPEFLTYFNYEAQQDKSGLPNDRFSAERPEGSISTLTIQRTEQRDSAMYRCASSLDGSQETQYFGPGTRLLVL.

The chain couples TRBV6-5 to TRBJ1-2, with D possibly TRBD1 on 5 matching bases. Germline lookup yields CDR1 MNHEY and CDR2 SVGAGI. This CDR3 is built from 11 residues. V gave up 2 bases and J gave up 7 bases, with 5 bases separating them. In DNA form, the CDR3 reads TGTGCCAGCAGTTACAGGGGTGGCTACACCTTC. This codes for CASSYRGGYTF.

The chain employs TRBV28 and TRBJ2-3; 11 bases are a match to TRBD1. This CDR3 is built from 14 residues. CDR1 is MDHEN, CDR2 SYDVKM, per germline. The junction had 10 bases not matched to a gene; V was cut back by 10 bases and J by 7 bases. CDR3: CATRTGGKSNTQYF. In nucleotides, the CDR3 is TGTGCCACCCGGACAGGGGGCAAGTCGAATACGCAGTATTTT. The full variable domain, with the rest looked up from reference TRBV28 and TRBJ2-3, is DVKVTQSSRYLVKRTGEKVFLECVQDMDHENMFWYRQDPGLGLRLIYFSYDVKMKEKGDIPEGYSVSREKKERFSLILESASTNQTSMYLCATRTGGKSNTQYFGPGTRLTVL.

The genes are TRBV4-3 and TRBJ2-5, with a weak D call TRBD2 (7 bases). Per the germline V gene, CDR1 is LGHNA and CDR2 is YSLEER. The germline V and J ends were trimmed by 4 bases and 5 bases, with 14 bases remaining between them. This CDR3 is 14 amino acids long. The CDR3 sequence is CASSPSGGWETQYF. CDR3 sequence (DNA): TGCGCCAGCAGCCCCTCGGGGGGCTGGGAGACCCAGTACTTC.

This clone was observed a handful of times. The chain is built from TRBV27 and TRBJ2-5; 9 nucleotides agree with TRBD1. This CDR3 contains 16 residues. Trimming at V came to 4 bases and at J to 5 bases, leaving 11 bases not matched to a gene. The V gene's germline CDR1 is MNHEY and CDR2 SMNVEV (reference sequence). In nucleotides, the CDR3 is TGTGCCAGCAGTTCCTACAGGGGGCTAGTTTCGGAGACCCAGTACTTC. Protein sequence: CASSSYRGLVSETQYF.

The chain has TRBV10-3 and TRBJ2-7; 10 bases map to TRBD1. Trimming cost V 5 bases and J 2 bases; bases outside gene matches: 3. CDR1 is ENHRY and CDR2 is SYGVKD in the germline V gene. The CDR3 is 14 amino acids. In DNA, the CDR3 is TGTGCCATCAGTCTTGACAGGGGGCCCTACGAGCAGTACTTC. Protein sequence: CAISLDRGPYEQYF.

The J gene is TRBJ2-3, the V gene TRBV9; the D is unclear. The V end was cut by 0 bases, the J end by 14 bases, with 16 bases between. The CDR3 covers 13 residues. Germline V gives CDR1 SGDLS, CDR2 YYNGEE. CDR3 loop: CASSVDGRDLGYF. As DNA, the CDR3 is TGTGCCAGCAGCGTAGATGGCAGAGACTTAGGGTATTTT.

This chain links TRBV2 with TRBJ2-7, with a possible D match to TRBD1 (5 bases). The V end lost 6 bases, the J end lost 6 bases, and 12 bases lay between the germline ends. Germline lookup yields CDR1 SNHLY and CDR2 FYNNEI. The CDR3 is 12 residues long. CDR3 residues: CASRPDSAEQYF. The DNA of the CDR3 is TGTGCCAGCAGACCCGACAGCGCCGAGCAGTACTTC.

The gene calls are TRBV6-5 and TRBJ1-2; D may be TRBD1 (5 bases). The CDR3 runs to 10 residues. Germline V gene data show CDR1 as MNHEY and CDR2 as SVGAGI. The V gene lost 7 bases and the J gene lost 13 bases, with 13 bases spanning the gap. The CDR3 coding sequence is TGTGCCAGCATGGGCAGGGCGGTCACCTTC. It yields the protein CASMGRAVTF.

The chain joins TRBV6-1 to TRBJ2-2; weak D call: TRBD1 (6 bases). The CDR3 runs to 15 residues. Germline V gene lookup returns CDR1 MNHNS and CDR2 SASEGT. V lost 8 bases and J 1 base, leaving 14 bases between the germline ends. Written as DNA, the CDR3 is TGTGCCAGCGGCTCGAAGACAGGGAACACCGGGGAGCTGTTTTTT. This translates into CASGSKTGNTGELFF.

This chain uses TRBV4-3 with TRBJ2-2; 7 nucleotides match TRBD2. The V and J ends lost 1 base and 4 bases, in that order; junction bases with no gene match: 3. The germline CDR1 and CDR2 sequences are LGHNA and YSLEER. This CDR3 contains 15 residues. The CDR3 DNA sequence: TGCGCCAGCAGCCAAGCGACGGGGGGCACCGGGGAGCTGTTTTTT. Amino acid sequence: CASSQATGGTGELFF.

The DNA for the CDR3 is TGTGCCAGTAGTATATGGTCCGGGGAACAAGAGACCCAGTACTTC. Protein: CASSIWSGEQETQYF. This chain connects TRBV19 to TRBJ2-5; possibly TRBD2 for D (5 bases). The CDR3 contains 15 residues. The V end was cut by 2 bases, the J end by 2 bases, with 12 bases between. Germline assignment: CDR1 LNHDA and CDR2 SQIVND (reference sequence).

In DNA form, the CDR3 reads TGCAGCGTTCTCGACAGTTTGAACACTGAAGCTTTCTTT. Its protein product is CSVLDSLNTEAFF. The V and J genes are TRBV29-1 and TRBJ1-1; a weak D match, TRBD1 (5 bases). Germline V CDR1 and CDR2: SQVTM, ANQGSEA. This CDR3 has 13 residues. V was clipped by 5 bases and J by 0 bases, with 10 bases between them.

The CDR3 protein is CASSKDPVGGLQETQYF. In nucleotides, the CDR3 is TGTGCCAGCAGCAAAGACCCCGTGGGGGGACTTCAAGAGACCCAGTACTTC. The gene calls are TRBV9 and TRBJ2-5; D possibly corresponds to TRBD2 (6 bases). The CDR3 consists of 17 residues. Germline CDR1 is SGDLS and CDR2 is YYNGEE. The V and J ends lost 4 bases and 2 bases respectively, with 21 bases between them. Filled out from reference TRBV9 and TRBJ2-5, the complete variable domain reads DSGVTQTPKHLITATGQRVTLRCSPRSGDLSVYWYQQSLDQGLQFLIQYYNGEERAKGNILERFSAQQFPDLHSELNLSSLELGDSALYFCASSKDPVGGLQETQYFGPGTRLLVL.